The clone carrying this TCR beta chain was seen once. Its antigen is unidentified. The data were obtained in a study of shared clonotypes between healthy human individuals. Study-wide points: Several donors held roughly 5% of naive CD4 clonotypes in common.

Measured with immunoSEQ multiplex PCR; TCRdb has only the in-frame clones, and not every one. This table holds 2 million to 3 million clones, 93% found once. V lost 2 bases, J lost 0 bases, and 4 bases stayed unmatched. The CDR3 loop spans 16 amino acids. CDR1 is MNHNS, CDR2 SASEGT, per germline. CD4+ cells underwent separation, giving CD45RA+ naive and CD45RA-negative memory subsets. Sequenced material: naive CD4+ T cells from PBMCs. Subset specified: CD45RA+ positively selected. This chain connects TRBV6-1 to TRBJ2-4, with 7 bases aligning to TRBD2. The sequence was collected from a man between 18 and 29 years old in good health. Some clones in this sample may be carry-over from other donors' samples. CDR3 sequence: CASSELGGIAKNIQYF. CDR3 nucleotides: TGTGCCAGCAGTGAACTGGGAGGGATAGCCAAAAACATTCAGTACTTC.